Following are 15 T cell receptor beta chains from one sample sequenced in a study of blood T cell repertoires in COVID-19. Assay: immunoSEQ multiplex PCR; the TCRdb copy retains only in-frame clones and omits some. The repertoire holds approximately 250,000 clones, with approximately 84% as singletons. The specimen sequenced was peripheral blood. These receptors were obtained from a man over 45 with acute or convalescent COVID-19.

The gene calls are TRBV4-2 and TRBJ1-1; maybe TRBD1 (6 bases). The CDR3 has 13 amino acids. Germline V gene sequence: CDR1 LGHNA, CDR2 YNFKEQ. Trimming stripped 4 bases from V and 5 bases from J, with 11 bases between. The CDR3 reads CASSRTGSTEAFF. For the CDR3, the DNA is TGTGCCAGCAGCCGAACAGGGTCGACTGAAGCTTTCTTT.

V and J are TRBV21-1 and TRBJ2-7; TRBD2, the D gene given by the table, was not confirmed from the DNA. TRBV21-1 is an annotated pseudogene. The CDR3 runs 22 residues. The CDR3 DNA reads as TGTGCCAGCAGCAAACTCAGGGGACATCCGTTCGGCGGGGGGGTGGTGACATACGAGCAGTACTTC. The encoded protein is CASSKLRGHPFGGGVVTYEQYF.

This clone turned up a few times. The rearrangement links TRBV13 to TRBJ2-7; 8 bases are a match to TRBD1. Germline V gene sequence: CDR1 PRHDT, CDR2 FYEKMQ (reference sequence). This CDR3 comprises 14 residues. V was clipped by 6 bases and J by 2 bases; unmatched bases: 6. The CDR3 DNA reads TGTGCCAGCAGTTTCGGGACAGGAACCTACGAGCAGTACTTC. Protein sequence: CASSFGTGTYEQYF.

This CDR3 is CASSSLGALTGELFF. The CDR3 DNA follows: TGTGCCAGCTCAAGTCTGGGGGCGCTTACCGGGGAGCTGTTTTTT. The chain combines TRBV18 with TRBJ2-2; tentative D call: TRBD1 (6 bases). V lost 5 bases and J lost 5, with 15 bases in between. This CDR3 has 15 residues. Germline V CDR1 and CDR2: KGHSH, LQKENI.

The chain recombines TRBV9 with TRBJ2-3; 8 bases line up with TRBD1. The CDR3 totals 16 residues. Germline assignment: CDR1 SGDLS and CDR2 YYNGEE. V lost 1 base, J lost 2 bases, and 6 bases stayed unmatched. CDR3 coding DNA: TGTGCCAGCAGCGTATCAGGGGGCCTCGACACAGATACGCAGTATTTT. The encoded protein is CASSVSGGLDTDTQYF.

The V call is TRBV10-3, the J call TRBJ2-1, with 7 bases fitting TRBD1. Losses at the gene ends were 6 bases for V and 4 bases for J; bases not matched to a gene: 6. Germline-derived CDR1 and CDR2 are ENHRY and SYGVKD. CDR3 length equals 14 residues. The CDR3 DNA reads as TGTGCCATCAGGGGGACAGAAGGGTACAATGAGCAGTTCTTC. Residues: CAIRGTEGYNEQFF.

V usage is TRBV3-1 (or the pseudogene TRBV3-2) and J usage is TRBJ1-4; D perhaps matches TRBD1 (5 bases). The ends were cut back, 4 bases at V and 3 bases at J, with 18 bases in the middle. The germline CDR1 and CDR2 sequences are LGHDT and YNNKEL (reference sequence). The CDR3 totals 17 residues. The CDR3 region has the DNA TGTGCCAGCAGCCGTCTGGGGGGAGTAGGGTCTAATGAAAAACTGTTTTTT. Protein: CASSRLGGVGSNEKLFF.

V usage is TRBV7-2 and J usage is TRBJ1-2, with 7 bases that match TRBD1. Germline CDR1 reads SGHTA; CDR2 reads FQGNSA. This CDR3 has 16 residues. J lost 4 bases, V lost 4 bases, and 12 bases had no gene match. CDR3 sequence: CASSSFPPGQLYGYTF. The CDR3 DNA sequence: TGTGCCAGCAGCTCGTTCCCCCCGGGACAGCTCTATGGCTACACCTTC.

The chain combines TRBV2 with TRBJ2-5; 11 bases map to TRBD2. Germline V CDR1 and CDR2: SNHLY, FYNNEI. V dropped 5 bases and J dropped 5; count of bases not matched to a gene: 4. The CDR3 is 14 residues long. The CDR3 DNA reads TGTGCCAGCAGTATACTAGCGGGAGTGGAGACCCAGTACTTC. This sequence encodes CASSILAGVETQYF.

This chain links TRBV19 with TRBJ1-5; 8 bases are shared with TRBD1. With V trimmed by 8 bases and J by 0 bases, 6 bases remained unmatched. Per germline, CDR1 LNHDA and CDR2 SQIVND (reference sequence). The CDR3 runs 15 residues. CDR3 in amino acids: CASDRGLYSNQPQHF. The CDR3 DNA follows: TGTGCCAGTGACAGGGGCTTGTATAGCAATCAGCCCCAGCATTTT. Filled out from reference TRBV19 and TRBJ1-5, the complete variable domain reads DGGITQSPKYLFRKEGQNVTLSCEQNLNHDAMYWYRQDPGQGLRLIYYSQIVNDFQKGDIAEGYSVSREKKESFPLTVTSAQKNPTAFYLCASDRGLYSNQPQHFGDGTRLSIL.

Only one count was recorded for this clone. The chain employs TRBV27 and TRBJ1-2; 7 nucleotides line up with TRBD1. J was trimmed by 3 bases and V by 5 bases; bases with no gene match: 6. The CDR3 has 14 amino acids. CDR1 and CDR2 (germline): MNHEY, SMNVEV (reference sequence). CDR3 in DNA: TGTGCCAGCAGTCCGACACAGGGGTACTATGGCTACACCTTC. Its translation: CASSPTQGYYGYTF.

The chain uses TRBV7-2 and TRBJ1-2; no firm D call. V gave up 1 base and J gave up 8 bases, with 11 bases separating them. In germline, CDR1 is SGHTA, CDR2 FQGNSA. This CDR3 contains 13 residues. The CDR3, as DNA: TGTGCCAGCAGCTTAGTTGGCGGAGGGGGCTACACCTTC. Protein product: CASSLVGGGGYTF.

This sequence joins TRBV7-9 and TRBJ2-1; 7 nucleotides match TRBD1. Germline V gene data show CDR1 as SEHNR and CDR2 as FQNEAQ (reference sequence). Losses at the gene ends were 7 bases for V and 6 bases for J; bases not matched to a gene: 12. The CDR3 contains 15 residues. The CDR3 nucleotides are TGTGCCAGCACCCAAACCCCCCACAGGGGCAATGAGCAGTTCTTC. Residues: CASTQTPHRGNEQFF.

The V and J genes are TRBV9 and TRBJ2-3; 10 bases line up with TRBD2. J gave up 2 bases and V 2 bases, and 8 bases lay outside the gene matches. Per the germline V gene, CDR1 is SGDLS and CDR2 is YYNGEE. The CDR3 totals 17 residues. Written as DNA, the CDR3 is TGTGCCAGCAGCGTCGACCCTAGCGGGGGTATCACAGATACGCAGTATTTT. Its translation: CASSVDPSGGITDTQYF.

This clone was recorded once. The V gene is TRBV4-1, the J gene TRBJ2-5; 9 positions agree with TRBD2. Germline CDR1 MGHRA, CDR2 YSYEKL. This CDR3 has 16 residues. The trim removed 4 bases at V and 7 bases at J, leaving 13 bases unmatched. CDR3 in DNA: TGCGCCAGCAGCCCCAGCGGGGGGCCCTCAAGGTTGACCCAGTACTTC. Residues: CASSPSGGPSRLTQYF.